A selection of T cell receptor beta chains follows, all from one sample in a study of Graves' ophthalmopathy and Graves' hyperthyroidism. TCRdb called the multiplex PCR reads again in MiXCR, with one record for every CDR3 protein. The table has about half a million distinct CDR3 sequences, around an eighth seen once. Sequences were obtained from blood. Receptors originate from a woman aged 25-40 years with Graves' ophthalmopathy. Both conserved end residues are trimmed from each CDR3. The order of the fields is CDR3 protein, V gene, CDR3 length, J gene.

cdr3_aa: ASTGTASSYT
v_call: TRBV6-5
cdr3_length: 10
j_call: TRBJ1-2

cdr3_aa: ASSEFRTGFYGYT
v_call: TRBV25-1
cdr3_length: 13
j_call: TRBJ1-2

cdr3_aa: ASSFLWDISYEQY
v_call: TRBV7-2
cdr3_length: 13
j_call: TRBJ2-7

cdr3_aa: SARGLIGVQPYEQY
v_call: TRBV20-1
cdr3_length: 14
j_call: TRBJ2-7

cdr3_aa: SAPRWRQGGAGELF
v_call: TRBV20-1
cdr3_length: 14
j_call: TRBJ2-2

cdr3_aa: SATRDRGGYGYT
v_call: TRBV20-1
cdr3_length: 12
j_call: TRBJ1-2

cdr3_aa: ASSFRAGVDEQF
v_call: TRBV28
cdr3_length: 12
j_call: TRBJ2-1

cdr3_aa: ARLGREGHEQY
v_call: TRBV12-3/TRBV12-4
cdr3_length: 11
j_call: TRBJ2-7

cdr3_aa: ASSLQGLRTYEQY
v_call: TRBV5-1
cdr3_length: 13
j_call: TRBJ2-7

cdr3_aa: ASTSRWRGRRNTEAF
v_call: TRBV3-1
cdr3_length: 15
j_call: TRBJ1-1

cdr3_aa: ASSEWDRDHEQY
v_call: TRBV6-1
cdr3_length: 12
j_call: TRBJ2-7

cdr3_aa: ASSARTGMHSPLH
v_call: TRBV9
cdr3_length: 13
j_call: TRBJ1-6

cdr3_aa: ASSLLAGGREQY
v_call: TRBV7-9
cdr3_length: 12
j_call: TRBJ2-7

cdr3_aa: ASSIRQGTYEQY
v_call: TRBV19
cdr3_length: 12
j_call: TRBJ2-7

cdr3_aa: ASSSEGDRTLAKNIQY
v_call: TRBV12-3/TRBV12-4
cdr3_length: 16
j_call: TRBJ2-4

cdr3_aa: ASSLLGQPQH
v_call: TRBV28
cdr3_length: 10
j_call: TRBJ1-5

cdr3_aa: ASSQDLGNQPQH
v_call: TRBV4-2
cdr3_length: 12
j_call: TRBJ1-5

cdr3_aa: ATSQGNTIY
v_call: TRBV24-1
cdr3_length: 9
j_call: TRBJ1-3

cdr3_aa: SAPAGGGIYGYT
v_call: TRBV20-1
cdr3_length: 12
j_call: TRBJ1-2

cdr3_aa: ASSVIGQGNTEAF
v_call: TRBV9
cdr3_length: 13
j_call: TRBJ1-1

cdr3_aa: ASSLRQSPSSGANVLT
v_call: TRBV11-2
cdr3_length: 16
j_call: TRBJ2-6

cdr3_aa: AWSAGLAGETQY
v_call: TRBV30
cdr3_length: 12
j_call: TRBJ2-5

cdr3_aa: ASGQGGNQPQH
v_call: TRBV6-1
cdr3_length: 11
j_call: TRBJ1-5

cdr3_aa: ATSRVAAVYGYT
v_call: TRBV15
cdr3_length: 12
j_call: TRBJ1-2

cdr3_aa: ASSKAQLNTEAF
v_call: TRBV27
cdr3_length: 12
j_call: TRBJ1-1

cdr3_aa: ASSPYLGARAGELF
v_call: TRBV18
cdr3_length: 14
j_call: TRBJ2-2

cdr3_aa: ASSLGQGLNYGYT
v_call: TRBV6-5
cdr3_length: 13
j_call: TRBJ1-2

cdr3_aa: ASSQDGWSSEQY
v_call: TRBV3-1
cdr3_length: 12
j_call: TRBJ2-7

cdr3_aa: ASTEDTADTQY
v_call: TRBV6-1
cdr3_length: 11
j_call: TRBJ2-3

cdr3_aa: ASRDTSVISYEQY
v_call: TRBV13
cdr3_length: 13
j_call: TRBJ2-7

cdr3_aa: AGKDRGLREQY
v_call: TRBV2
cdr3_length: 11
j_call: TRBJ2-7

cdr3_aa: ASSLIMGTQY
v_call: TRBV7-3
cdr3_length: 10
j_call: TRBJ2-5

cdr3_aa: AWSVSRGRETQY
v_call: TRBV30
cdr3_length: 12
j_call: TRBJ2-5

cdr3_aa: ASSLAVGELF
v_call: TRBV5-6
cdr3_length: 10
j_call: TRBJ2-2

cdr3_aa: ASYFRTANQETQY
v_call: TRBV10-1
cdr3_length: 13
j_call: TRBJ2-5

cdr3_aa: ASSWGLTLGETQY
v_call: TRBV5-1
cdr3_length: 13
j_call: TRBJ2-5

cdr3_aa: ASSPQGSHNSPLH
v_call: TRBV27
cdr3_length: 13
j_call: TRBJ1-6

cdr3_aa: ASTLELAGGPREETQY
v_call: TRBV27
cdr3_length: 16
j_call: TRBJ2-5

cdr3_aa: ASSKVDIEQY
v_call: TRBV11-2
cdr3_length: 10
j_call: TRBJ2-7

cdr3_aa: ASSFGFNRVNTEAF
v_call: TRBV11-1
cdr3_length: 14
j_call: TRBJ1-1

cdr3_aa: ASSLRAGQRNSNQPQH
v_call: TRBV12-3/TRBV12-4
cdr3_length: 16
j_call: TRBJ1-5

cdr3_aa: ASQPTRNTIY
v_call: TRBV5-1
cdr3_length: 10
j_call: TRBJ1-3

cdr3_aa: AWSVLRDSTDGYT
v_call: TRBV30
cdr3_length: 13
j_call: TRBJ1-2

cdr3_aa: SARDPATNSPLH
v_call: TRBV20-1
cdr3_length: 12
j_call: TRBJ1-6

cdr3_aa: SAPPGLAGSYEQY
v_call: TRBV20-1
cdr3_length: 13
j_call: TRBJ2-7